This T cell receptor (beta chain) was sequenced during a study of cytomegalovirus exposure and HLA in healthy donors. The study ran its PCR with 60 Vbeta and 13 Jbeta primers. TCRdb keeps only in-frame clones here, not all; method: immunoSEQ multiplex PCR. Of under 200,000 clones listed, 65% to 85% are singletons. Sequencing was performed on PBMCs. This receptor was identified in a male donor in good health and CMV-seropositive.

CDR3: CASSFLGLAELQETQYF. For the CDR3, the DNA is TGTGCCAGCAGCTTTTTAGGACTAGCGGAACTTCAAGAGACCCAGTACTTC. The chain uses TRBV5-4 and TRBJ2-5, with TRBD2 matching over 10 bases. The germline V gene has CDR1 SGHNT and CDR2 YYREEE (reference sequence). The J segment lost 2 bases and the V segment lost 2 bases, leaving 9 bases of the junction unmatched. This CDR3 comprises 17 residues.